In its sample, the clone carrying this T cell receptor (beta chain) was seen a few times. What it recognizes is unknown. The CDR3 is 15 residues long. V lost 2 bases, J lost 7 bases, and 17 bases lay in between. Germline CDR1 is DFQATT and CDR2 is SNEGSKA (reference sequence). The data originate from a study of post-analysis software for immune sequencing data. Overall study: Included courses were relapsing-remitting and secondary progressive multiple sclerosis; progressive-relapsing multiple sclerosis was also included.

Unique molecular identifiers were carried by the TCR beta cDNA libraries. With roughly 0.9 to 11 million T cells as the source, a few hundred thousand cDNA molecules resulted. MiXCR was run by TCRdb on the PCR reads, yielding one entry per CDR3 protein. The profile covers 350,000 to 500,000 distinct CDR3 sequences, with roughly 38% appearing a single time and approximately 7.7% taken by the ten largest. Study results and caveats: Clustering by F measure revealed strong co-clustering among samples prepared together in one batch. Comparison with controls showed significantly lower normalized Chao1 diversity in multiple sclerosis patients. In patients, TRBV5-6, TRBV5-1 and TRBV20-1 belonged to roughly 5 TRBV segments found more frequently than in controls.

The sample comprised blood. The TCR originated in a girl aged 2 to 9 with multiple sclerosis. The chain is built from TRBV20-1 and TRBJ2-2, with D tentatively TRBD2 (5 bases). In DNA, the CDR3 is TGCAGTGCTAGAAGCTTAGTGTCCGCGGGCGGGGAGCTGTTTTTT. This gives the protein CSARSLVSAGGELFF.